The 26 T cell receptor beta chains reported below all come from one sample, sequenced in a study of T cells after yellow fever vaccination. One entry per CDR3 protein, called by TCRdb with MiXCR from the 5' RACE reads. The sample contains about 340,000 distinct CDR3 sequences, 8.5% to 10% of which appear only once. The sequencing here drew on PBMCs, taken on the day of the first yellow fever vaccination. The receptors were gathered from a man aged 18 to 30 who received the YFV17D yellow fever vaccine.

CDR3 loop: CASSARGITGELFF. CDR3 coding DNA: TGTGCCAGCAGCGCAAGGGGGATCACCGGGGAGCTGTTTTTT. V usage is TRBV6-1 and J usage is TRBJ2-2; possible D gene TRBD1, 6 bases. Germline V lookup: CDR1 MNHNS, CDR2 SASEGT. The length of the CDR3 is 14 residues. Trimming removed 6 bases from V and 4 bases from J, with 12 bases in between.

This clonotype has a handful of counts. Lacking the conserved final phenylalanine or tryptophan, this CDR3 likely reflects a read error. The DNA is left out, because the CDR3 cannot be placed on it with certainty; the CDR3 is given as TCRdb lists it. V is TRBV6-1 and J is TRBJ1-2; TRBD1, the table's D call, lacks a check against the DNA. The CDR3 numbers 13 amino acids, ends counted. Germline V gene data show CDR1 as MNHNS and CDR2 as SASEGT. The CDR3 sequence: CASSEAEGQGVNI.

This clonotype showed up just a few times. This may arise from a read error, as a much more abundant clone is one base away. This chain connects TRBV24-1 to TRBJ1-1; TRBD1 agrees at 10 bases. CDR3 length: 15 amino acids. Germline V CDR1 and CDR2: KGHDR, SFDVKD. The junction had 2 bases not matched to a gene; V was cut back by 2 bases and J by 3 bases. CDR3 nucleotide sequence: TGTGCCACCAGTGATTCCGGGACAGGGGACACTGAAGCTTTCTTT. It specifies CATSDSGTGDTEAFF.

This clonotype was detected once. The chain is built from TRBV2 and TRBJ2-5, with D uncertain. Germline V CDR1 and CDR2: SNHLY, FYNNEI. The V end lost 3 bases, the J end lost 5 bases, and 7 bases lay between the germline ends. This CDR3 has 12 residues. CDR3 nucleotides: TGTGCCAGCAGTGACCAAGAGGAGACCCAGTACTTC. Its protein product is CASSDQEETQYF.

This clonotype has a handful of counts. The chain is built from TRBV7-2 and TRBJ2-7; D is uncertain. CDR1 and CDR2 from the germline V gene are SGHTA and FQGNSA. The CDR3 contains 13 residues. V dropped 5 bases and J dropped 2 bases, with 10 bases sitting between them. This CDR3 reads CASSPPSTYEQYV. The DNA for the CDR3 is TGTGCCAGCAGCCCACCGTCGACCTACGAGCAGTACGTC.

This clonotype has a handful of counts. The gene calls are TRBV6-1 and TRBJ2-1, with D tentatively TRBD1 (5 bases). The CDR3 sequence is 14 residues long. Trimming took off 5 bases at V and 8 bases at J, with 16 bases between the two ends. Looked up from germline, CDR1 is MNHNS and CDR2 is SASEGT. The CDR3 loop reads CASSTQGLVDEQFF. The CDR3 nucleotides are TGTGCCAGCAGTACCCAGGGTTTGGTGGATGAGCAGTTCTTC.

The sample holds many counts of this clonotype. In nucleotides, the CDR3 is TGCGCCAGCAGCCAAGTTCCGGTCGGGGCAGATACGCAGTATTTT. Its protein product is CASSQVPVGADTQYF. The gene calls are TRBV4-3 and TRBJ2-3, with a possible D match to TRBD2 (5 bases). Per germline, CDR1 LGHNA and CDR2 YSLEER. This CDR3 has 15 residues. Trimming pared 1 base from V and 4 bases from J, leaving 12 bases between.

V gene TRBV6-1 combines with J gene TRBJ1-5; D uncertain. Trimming shortened V by 1 base and J by 4 bases, and 8 bases separated the two germline ends. In germline, CDR1 is MNHNS, CDR2 SASEGT. This CDR3 region has 14 residues. CDR3: CASSEGSLNQPQHF. The CDR3 DNA sequence: TGTGCCAGCAGTGAAGGGTCACTTAATCAGCCCCAGCATTTT.

This clonotype showed up just a few times. The chain is built from TRBV19 and TRBJ2-5; D is possibly TRBD2 (5 bases). This CDR3 contains 13 residues. The germline V and J ends were trimmed by 3 bases and 3 bases, with 8 bases remaining between them. Germline V gene data show CDR1 as LNHDA and CDR2 as SQIVND (reference sequence). The CDR3 DNA reads as TGTGCCAGTAGTATTCACGGGAAAGAGACCCAGTACTTC. It yields the protein CASSIHGKETQYF.

The chain links TRBV10-3 to TRBJ2-7; either TRBD1 or TRBD2 may supply D (5 bases each). The germline gives CDR1 ENHRY, CDR2 SYGVKD. Deletions cut 3 bases from V and 3 bases from J, with 12 bases between. CDR3 size: 14 residues. CDR3 amino acids: CAISDPGRDYEQYF. CDR3 nucleotides: TGTGCCATCAGTGACCCGGGACGGGACTACGAGCAGTACTTC.

The V call is TRBV20-1, the J call TRBJ1-5, with D tentatively TRBD1 (5 bases). This CDR3 is 16 amino acids long. V lost 0 bases to trimming and J lost 4 bases, with 16 bases between them. Germline values: CDR1 DFQATT, CDR2 SNEGSKA (reference sequence). CDR3 nucleotide sequence: TGCAGTGCTAGAGACCCGATGAGGGGCCTTAATCAGCCCCAGCATTTT. Protein product: CSARDPMRGLNQPQHF.

This sequence joins TRBV5-4 and TRBJ2-1; 10 bases match TRBD2. The CDR3 is made up of 14 amino acids. CDR1 SGHNT and CDR2 YYREEE come from the germline V gene (reference sequence). V lost 2 bases, J lost 7 bases, and 3 bases stayed unmatched. The CDR3 is CASSFSGGRNEQFF. The CDR3 DNA sequence: TGTGCCAGCAGCTTTAGCGGGGGGCGGAATGAGCAGTTCTTC.

This clonotype was counted at least ten times. This chain links TRBV12-3 or TRBV12-4 with TRBJ1-6; weak D call: TRBD1 (5 bases). V lost 3 bases and J 8 bases, leaving 20 bases between the germline ends. This CDR3 has 17 amino acids. The CDR3 sequence: CASSLGIRGRDDSPLHF. The CDR3 DNA is TGTGCCAGCAGTTTGGGAATAAGGGGCCGTGATGATTCACCCCTCCACTTT.

This clonotype was picked up a small number of times. This chain connects TRBV5-1 to TRBJ2-3, with 14 bases identical to TRBD2. This CDR3 contains 16 residues. Germline trimming cut 5 bases from V and 2 bases from J; bases unmatched to any gene: 4. In germline, CDR1 is SGHRS, CDR2 YFSETQ. The CDR3 DNA reads as TGCGCCAGCAGATGGACTAGCGGGGGGCCCACAGATACGCAGTATTTT. Encoded protein: CASRWTSGGPTDTQYF.

This clonotype has just a few counts. The chain is built from TRBV6-1 and TRBJ1-4; no clear D gene. The germline V and J ends were trimmed by 6 bases and 8 bases, with 13 bases remaining between them. CDR3 length: 13 amino acids. CDR1 and CDR2 (germline): MNHNS, SASEGT. CDR3 nucleotides: TGTGCCAGCAGCCCGACCGGGTTCGAAAAACTGTTTTTT. Its translation: CASSPTGFEKLFF.

The V gene is TRBV15, the J gene TRBJ2-2, with 11 bases fitting TRBD2. Germline-derived CDR1 and CDR2 are LNHNV and YYDKDF (reference sequence). The CDR3 sequence is 17 residues long. V was clipped by 5 bases and J by 2 bases; unmatched bases: 7. The CDR3 is CATSLAGGPFNTGELFF. CDR3 coding DNA: TGTGCCACCAGCTTAGCGGGGGGGCCTTTTAACACCGGGGAGCTGTTTTTT.

This clonotype has ten or more counts. J is TRBJ2-5 and V is TRBV28, with D possibly TRBD1 on 6 matching bases. V dropped 1 base and J dropped 7 bases, with 13 bases sitting between them. Germline V gene lookup returns CDR1 MDHEN and CDR2 SYDVKM. The CDR3 contains 14 residues. This chain's CDR3 is CASSLFYRVGTQYF. The CDR3 region has the DNA TGTGCCAGCAGTTTATTTTACAGGGTCGGGACCCAGTACTTC.

This rearrangement joins TRBV6-2 or TRBV6-3 to TRBJ1-6; unclear D gene. Germline CDR1 and CDR2: MNHEY and SVGEGT. The CDR3 covers 16 residues. With 0 bases removed from V and 8 bases from J, the gap between germline ends came to 14 bases. The CDR3 protein is CASSYSSAAWDSPLHF. CDR3 in DNA: TGTGCCAGCAGTTACTCGAGTGCGGCCTGGGATTCACCCCTCCACTTT.

This clonotype was counted many times. This chain uses TRBV4-3 with TRBJ2-7; possibly TRBD1 for D (6 bases). The V gene lost 0 bases and the J gene lost 5 bases, with 17 bases spanning the gap. The V gene's germline CDR1 is LGHNA and CDR2 YSLEER. The CDR3 is made up of 16 amino acids. The CDR3 loop reads CASSQDAETGLDEQYF. For the CDR3, the DNA is TGCGCCAGCAGCCAAGATGCTGAGACAGGATTAGACGAGCAGTACTTC.

The J gene is TRBJ1-1, the V gene TRBV4-3; perhaps TRBD1 as D (5 bases). Germline values: CDR1 LGHNA, CDR2 YSLEER. The CDR3 consists of 14 residues. The ends were cut back, 8 bases at V and 1 base at J, with 14 bases in the middle. CDR3 in DNA: TGCGCCAGCCGTCGGGGGGACGAGAACACTGAAGCTTTCTTT. It specifies CASRRGDENTEAFF.

This clonotype was picked up many times. One junction end does not reproduce the germline sequence, and a read error may be involved. This chain connects TRBV12-3 or TRBV12-4 to TRBJ1-2, with TRBD1 as a possible D gene (6 bases). The CDR3 extends over 9 amino acids. This CDR3 reads CASRTGRPF. The CDR3 nucleotides are TGTGCCAGCAGAACAGGGCGTCCTTTC.

This clonotype was counted only a few times. The chain combines TRBV24-1 with TRBJ2-1; D might be TRBD1 or TRBD2, each matching 5 bases. Trimming left V 7 bases short and J 6 bases short, with 15 bases between. The CDR3 runs to 14 residues. The germline V gene has CDR1 KGHDR and CDR2 SFDVKD. This chain's CDR3 is CATSRDGEINEQFF. The CDR3 DNA sequence: TGTGCCACCAGCCGGGACGGAGAAATCAATGAGCAGTTCTTC.

The rearrangement uses TRBV7-2 and TRBJ2-2; TRBD1 agrees at 7 bases. V lost 1 base to trimming and J lost 7 bases; unmatched junction nucleotides: 6. Germline values: CDR1 SGHTA, CDR2 FQGNSA. This CDR3 region has 15 residues. CDR3 residues: CASSLVGRGIGELFF. The CDR3 coding sequence is TGTGCCAGCAGCTTAGTCGGCAGGGGGATCGGGGAGCTGTTTTTT.

This clonotype was observed a single time. J is TRBJ2-3 and V is TRBV28, with a tentative D call TRBD1 (5 bases). V gave up 5 bases and J gave up 4 bases, with 19 bases separating them. The CDR3 extends over 16 amino acids. CDR1 is MDHEN, CDR2 SYDVKM, per germline. The chain's CDR3 is CASSPPPGLVPDTQYF. CDR3 coding DNA: TGTGCCAGCAGTCCCCCCCCAGGGCTTGTTCCAGATACGCAGTATTTT.

The CDR3 reads CASRRGTGLVQPQHF. The DNA of the CDR3 is TGTGCCAGCAGGCGGGGGACAGGGCTAGTACAGCCCCAGCATTTT. The chain is built from TRBV12-3 or TRBV12-4 and TRBJ1-5; 9 bases fit TRBD1. V lost 6 bases, J lost 7 bases, and 10 bases stayed unmatched. CDR3 length: 15 amino acids.

The CDR3 sequence: CASSPTPSYEQYF. CDR3 sequence (DNA): TGTGCCAGCTCACCGACACCCTCCTACGAGCAGTACTTC. The chain links TRBV18 to TRBJ2-7; D is unresolved. Per the germline V gene, CDR1 is KGHSH and CDR2 is LQKENI. V shed 3 bases and J shed 0 bases, with 6 bases lying between them. The CDR3 has 13 residues.